The 14 T cell receptor beta chains below come from one sample, sequenced in a study of T cell responses to AZD1222 COVID-19 vaccine. Clones were sequenced by immunoSEQ multiplex PCR, and TCRdb holds only the in-frame ones, with some missing. The profile covers around 120,000 clones, with 70% to 90% appearing a single time and approximately 8.4% taken by the ten largest. Sequencing used peripheral blood, obtained on day 0 of AZD1222 vaccination. All receptors derive from an adult in good health.

This chain uses TRBV6-5 with TRBJ1-2; 8 bases map to TRBD1. With 5 bases clipped from V and 0 bases from J, the junction kept 2 bases outside the gene matches. This CDR3 is built from 14 residues. Per germline, CDR1 MNHEY and CDR2 SVGAGI. The CDR3 here is CASSRTGPNYGYTF. CDR3 sequence (DNA): TGTGCCAGCAGTAGGACAGGGCCTAACTATGGCTACACCTTC.

The V gene is TRBV4-2, the J gene TRBJ1-5; D not resolved. V was pared by 0 bases and J by 9 bases, with 9 bases between. Per germline, CDR1 LGHNA and CDR2 YNFKEQ. This CDR3 has 13 amino acids. CDR3 protein: CASSQDLDRPQHF. The CDR3 DNA follows: TGTGCCAGCAGCCAAGATCTGGACCGGCCCCAGCATTTT.

CDR3 region: CASSSHQNYGYTF. The CDR3 DNA reads TGTGCCAGCAGTTCCCACCAGAACTATGGCTACACCTTC. J is TRBJ1-2 and V is TRBV28; D call uncertain. V was trimmed by 4 bases and J by 2 bases, leaving 8 bases between them. In germline, CDR1 is MDHEN, CDR2 SYDVKM. The length of the CDR3 is 13 residues.

The chain links TRBV5-6 to TRBJ2-7; a weak D match, TRBD2 (5 bases). CDR3 length: 13 amino acids. V was cut by 1 base and J by 6 bases, with 11 bases left in between. Germline V gene lookup returns CDR1 SGHDT and CDR2 YYEEEE. CDR3 in amino acids: CASSLPSSLEQYF. DNA of the CDR3: TGTGCCAGCAGCTTGCCTAGCAGCCTCGAGCAGTACTTC.

The J gene is TRBJ2-2, the V gene TRBV29-1, with D maybe TRBD1 (6 bases). Germline values: CDR1 SQVTM, CDR2 ANQGSEA. The CDR3 length is 13 residues. Written as DNA, the CDR3 is TGCGGGGGCACAGGGTTCTCCACCGGGGAGCTGTTTTTT. It encodes CGGTGFSTGELFF.

This sequence joins TRBV18 and TRBJ1-2; TRBD1 is a possible D gene (5 bases). In germline, CDR1 is KGHSH, CDR2 LQKENI. V was shortened by 4 bases and J by 0 bases, with 18 bases between the two germline ends. This CDR3 has 17 residues. CDR3 bases: TGTGCCAGCTCACAACAGGAAGGCGGAGGATCTAACTATGGCTACACCTTC. Protein sequence: CASSQQEGGGSNYGYTF. Variable domain in full (rest from reference TRBV18 and TRBJ1-2): NAGVMQNPRHLVRRRGQEARLRCSPMKGHSHVYWYRQLPEEGLKFMVYLQKENIIDESGMPKERFSAEFPKEGPSILRIQQVVRGDSAAYFCASSQQEGGGSNYGYTFGSGTRLTVV.

The chain combines TRBV21-1 with TRBJ2-7; TRBD1, the D gene given by the table, was not confirmed from the DNA. TRBV21-1 corresponds to a pseudogene. This CDR3 has 17 residues. CDR3 region: CASSKLDREKFVREQYF. The CDR3 bases are TGTGCCAGCAGCAAATTGGACAGGGAGAAATTTGTTAGGGAGCAGTACTTC.

This chain uses TRBV6-1 with TRBJ1-5; maybe TRBD1 (5 bases). V lost 3 bases to trimming and J lost 2 bases, with 14 bases between them. CDR3 size: 16 residues. Germline-derived CDR1 and CDR2 are MNHNS and SASEGT. The CDR3 sequence is CASSDFAGSGNQPQHF. CDR3 DNA sequence: TGTGCCAGCAGTGACTTCGCAGGGTCGGGCAATCAGCCCCAGCATTTT.

This sequence joins TRBV5-5 and TRBJ1-5, with 8 bases identical to TRBD1. With V trimmed by 4 bases and J by 5 bases, 5 bases remained unmatched. Germline V CDR1 and CDR2: SGHKS, YYEKEE (reference sequence). This CDR3 spans 14 amino acids. The CDR3 coding sequence is TGTGCCAGCAGCACCCTACAGGGGGATCAGCCCCAGCATTTT. Amino acid sequence: CASSTLQGDQPQHF.

About this clone itself: Other DNA sequences within the sample encode an identical CDR3. The J gene is TRBJ2-7, the V gene TRBV28; no definite D call. The CDR3 length is 12 residues. The germline CDR1 and CDR2 sequences are MDHEN and SYDVKM. V dropped 3 bases and J dropped 2 bases, with 5 bases sitting between them. The CDR3: CASSLPPYEQYF. The CDR3 region has the DNA TGTGCCAGCAGTTTGCCCCCCTACGAGCAGTACTTC. Supplemented by reference TRBV28 and TRBJ2-7, the full variable domain reads DVKVTQSSRYLVKRTGEKVFLECVQDMDHENMFWYRQDPGLGLRLIYFSYDVKMKEKGDIPEGYSVSREKKERFSLILESASTNQTSMYLCASSLPPYEQYFGPGTRLTVT.

The chain has TRBV11-3 and TRBJ1-1; 7 bases match TRBD1. Unmatched junction bases numbered 9, after V lost 5 bases and J lost 9 bases. The CDR3 has 13 residues. Germline values: CDR1 SGHNT, CDR2 YENEEA. The CDR3 nucleotides read TGTGCCAGCAGCCAGGGGGACAGCCCAAAAGCTTTCTTT. This encodes CASSQGDSPKAFF.

V gene TRBV2 combines with J gene TRBJ1-5; D is perhaps TRBD1 (5 bases). Germline V gives CDR1 SNHLY, CDR2 FYNNEI. The CDR3 extends over 15 amino acids. Trimming took 5 bases from V and 4 from J, leaving 15 bases between them. Here the CDR3 DNA reads TGTGCCAGCAGTCTCTATTCGGAGGGGAATCAGCCCCAGCATTTT. It codes for CASSLYSEGNQPQHF.

This sequence joins TRBV11-2 and TRBJ1-5; the D gene is possibly TRBD1 (5 bases). Per the germline V gene, CDR1 is SGHAT and CDR2 is FQNNGV. V was shortened by 5 bases and J by 6 bases, with 17 bases between the two germline ends. There are 15 residues in the CDR3. The CDR3 region has the DNA TGTGCCAGCAGCCCCGTCGGGGGAAGGAGTCAGCCCCAGCATTTT. This codes for CASSPVGGRSQPQHF. Using reference TRBV11-2 and TRBJ1-5 for the parts outside the CDR3, the full variable domain is EAGVAQSPRYKIIEKRQSVAFWCNPISGHATLYWYQQILGQGPKLLIQFQNNGVVDDSQLPKDRFSAERLKGVDSTLKIQPAKLEDSAVYLCASSPVGGRSQPQHFGDGTRLSIL.

The rearrangement joins TRBV6-4 to TRBJ1-1; tentatively, D is TRBD1 (6 bases). The CDR3 extends over 15 amino acids. Germline-derived CDR1 and CDR2 are MRHNA and SNTAGT. V was clipped by 8 bases and J by 1 base, with 17 bases between them. The DNA of the CDR3 is TGTGCCAGCCGGACGCAGAACAGGGCGAACACTGAAGCTTTCTTT. Protein sequence: CASRTQNRANTEAFF.